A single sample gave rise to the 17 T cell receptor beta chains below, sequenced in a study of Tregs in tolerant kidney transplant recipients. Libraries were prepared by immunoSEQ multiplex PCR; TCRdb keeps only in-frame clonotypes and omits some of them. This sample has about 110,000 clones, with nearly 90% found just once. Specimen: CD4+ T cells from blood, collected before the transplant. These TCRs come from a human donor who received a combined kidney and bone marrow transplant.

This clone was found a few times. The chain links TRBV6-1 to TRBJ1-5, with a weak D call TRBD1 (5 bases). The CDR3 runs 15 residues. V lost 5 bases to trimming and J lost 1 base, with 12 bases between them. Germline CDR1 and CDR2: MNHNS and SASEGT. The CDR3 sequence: CASSLRRGSNQPQHF. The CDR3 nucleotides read TGTGCCAGCAGTCTGCGACGGGGGAGCAATCAGCCCCAGCATTTT.

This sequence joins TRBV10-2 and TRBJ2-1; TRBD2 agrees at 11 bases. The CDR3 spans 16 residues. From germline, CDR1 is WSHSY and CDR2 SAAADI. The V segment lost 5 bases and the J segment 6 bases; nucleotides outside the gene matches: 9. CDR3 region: CASSHSGLAERNEQFF. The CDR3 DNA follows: TGCGCCAGCAGTCACTCGGGACTAGCGGAGCGCAATGAGCAGTTCTTC.

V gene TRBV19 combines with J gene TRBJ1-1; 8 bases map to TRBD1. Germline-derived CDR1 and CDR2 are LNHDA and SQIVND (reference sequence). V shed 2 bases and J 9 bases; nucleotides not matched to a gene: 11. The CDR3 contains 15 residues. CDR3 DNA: TGTGCCAGTAGTATACAGAAGACAGGGGTGAGGCAAGCTTTCTTT. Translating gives CASSIQKTGVRQAFF.

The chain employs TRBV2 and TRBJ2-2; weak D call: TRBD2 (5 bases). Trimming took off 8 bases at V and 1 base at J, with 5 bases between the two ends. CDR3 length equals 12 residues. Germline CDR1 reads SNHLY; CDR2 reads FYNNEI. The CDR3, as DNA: TGTGCCAGCGGAGGGAACACCGGGGAGCTGTTTTTT. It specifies CASGGNTGELFF.

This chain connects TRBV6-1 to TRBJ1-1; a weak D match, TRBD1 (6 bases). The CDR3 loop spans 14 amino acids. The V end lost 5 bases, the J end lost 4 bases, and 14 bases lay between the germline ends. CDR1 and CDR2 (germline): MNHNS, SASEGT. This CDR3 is CASSPLGTPTEAFF. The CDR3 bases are TGTGCCAGCAGTCCTCTCGGGACACCCACTGAAGCTTTCTTT.

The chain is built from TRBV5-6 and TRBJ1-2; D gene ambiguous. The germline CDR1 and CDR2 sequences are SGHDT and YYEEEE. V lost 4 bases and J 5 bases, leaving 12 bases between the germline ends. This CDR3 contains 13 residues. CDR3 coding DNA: TGTGCCAGCAGCCTGGGCGCCCTATATGGCTACACCTTC. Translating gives CASSLGALYGYTF.

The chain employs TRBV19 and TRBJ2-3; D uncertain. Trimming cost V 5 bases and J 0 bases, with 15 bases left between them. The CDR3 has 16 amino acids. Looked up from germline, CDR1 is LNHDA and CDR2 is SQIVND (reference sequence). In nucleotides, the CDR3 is TGTGCCAGTAGTCCTCTCCGCGGCGCTAGCACAGATACGCAGTATTTT. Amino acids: CASSPLRGASTDTQYF.

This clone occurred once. The DNA for the CDR3 is TGTGCCAGCAGTACCACGACAGGGGGCAGGGGACCTACGAGGGAGCAGTACTTC. This encodes CASSTTTGGRGPTREQYF. The chain links TRBV27 to TRBJ2-7; 10 nucleotides match TRBD1. The germline V gene has CDR1 MNHEY and CDR2 SMNVEV (reference sequence). V lost 5 bases, J lost 7 bases, and 20 bases stayed unmatched. There are 18 residues in the CDR3.

This chain's CDR3 is CASSWTGRTDTQYF. The CDR3 bases are TGTGCCAGCAGTTGGACAGGTCGCACAGATACGCAGTATTTT. The chain links TRBV27 to TRBJ2-3, with 7 bases matching TRBD1. This CDR3 region has 14 residues. V trimming: 4 bases; J trimming: 1 base; junction bases outside the gene matches: 2. Per the germline V gene, CDR1 is MNHEY and CDR2 is SMNVEV (reference sequence).

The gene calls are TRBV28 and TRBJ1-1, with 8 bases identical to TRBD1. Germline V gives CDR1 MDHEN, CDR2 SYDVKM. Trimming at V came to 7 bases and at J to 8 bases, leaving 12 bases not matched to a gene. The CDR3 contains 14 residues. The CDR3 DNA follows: TGTGCCAGCACCGCAGGGGGCGAAGTTCTCGAAGCTTTCTTT. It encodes CASTAGGEVLEAFF. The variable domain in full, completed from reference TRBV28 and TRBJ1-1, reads DVKVTQSSRYLVKRTGEKVFLECVQDMDHENMFWYRQDPGLGLRLIYFSYDVKMKEKGDIPEGYSVSREKKERFSLILESASTNQTSMYLCASTAGGEVLEAFFGQGTRLTVV.

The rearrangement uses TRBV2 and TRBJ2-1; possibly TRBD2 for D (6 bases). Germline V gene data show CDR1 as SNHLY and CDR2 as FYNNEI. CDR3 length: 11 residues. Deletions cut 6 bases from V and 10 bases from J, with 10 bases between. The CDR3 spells CASRGGVEQFF. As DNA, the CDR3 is TGTGCCAGCAGGGGGGGAGTAGAGCAGTTCTTC.

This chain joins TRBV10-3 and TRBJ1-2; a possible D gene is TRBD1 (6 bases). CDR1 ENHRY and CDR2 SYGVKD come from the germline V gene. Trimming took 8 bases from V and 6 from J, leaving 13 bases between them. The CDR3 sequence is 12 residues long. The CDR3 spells CAIRQAAHGYTF. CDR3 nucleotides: TGTGCCATCCGACAGGCAGCCCATGGCTACACCTTC.

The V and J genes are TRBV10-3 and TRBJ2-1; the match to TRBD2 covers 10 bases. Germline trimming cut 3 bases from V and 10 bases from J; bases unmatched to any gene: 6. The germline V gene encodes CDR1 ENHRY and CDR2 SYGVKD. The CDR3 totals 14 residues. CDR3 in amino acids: CAISDPGLAAEQFF. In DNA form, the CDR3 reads TGTGCCATCAGTGATCCCGGACTAGCGGCGGAGCAGTTCTTC.

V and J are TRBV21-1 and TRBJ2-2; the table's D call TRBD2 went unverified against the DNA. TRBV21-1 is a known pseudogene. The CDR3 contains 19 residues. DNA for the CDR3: TGTGCCAGCAGCAAAAAACCCGGAAAATCGCGACTCAACACCGGGGAGCTGTTTTTT. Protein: CASSKKPGKSRLNTGELFF.

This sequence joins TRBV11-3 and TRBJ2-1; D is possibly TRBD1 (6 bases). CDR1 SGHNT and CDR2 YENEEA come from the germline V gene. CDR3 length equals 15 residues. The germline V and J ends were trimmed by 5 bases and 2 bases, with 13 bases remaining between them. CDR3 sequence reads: CASSATGPPYNEQFF. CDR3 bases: TGTGCCAGCAGCGCAACAGGGCCCCCCTACAATGAGCAGTTCTTC.

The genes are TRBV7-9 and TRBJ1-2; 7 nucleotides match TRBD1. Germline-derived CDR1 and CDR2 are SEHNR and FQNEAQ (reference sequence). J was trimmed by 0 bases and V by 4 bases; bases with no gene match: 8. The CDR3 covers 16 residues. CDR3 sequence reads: CASSSLRDRPNYGYTF. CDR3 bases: TGTGCCAGCAGCTCCCTAAGGGACAGACCTAACTATGGCTACACCTTC.

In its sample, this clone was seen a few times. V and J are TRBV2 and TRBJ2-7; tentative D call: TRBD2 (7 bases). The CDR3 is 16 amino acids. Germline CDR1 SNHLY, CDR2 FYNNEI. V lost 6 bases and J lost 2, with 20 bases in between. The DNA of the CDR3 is TGTGCCAGCAGCCCCGGCCGGGGGGCACCAACCTACGAGCAGTACTTC. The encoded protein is CASSPGRGAPTYEQYF.